This TCR beta chain stems from a study of blood T cells in healthy people across ages. CDR3 size: 13 residues. The germline gives CDR1 MNHEY, CDR2 SVGAGI. Trimming cost V 3 bases and J 8 bases, with 13 bases left between them. Overall study results and limits: When set beside aged donors, long-lived donors presented more naive CD4+ cells and higher diversity. Bulk PBMC profiling left naive and antigen-experienced comparisons inconclusive.

A second PCR of roughly 7 to 11 cycles used a sample-barcoded 5' primer and a J-beta primer mix. Per-sample output comprised a minimum of 2.5 million paired-end reads containing CDR3. TCRdb fed the 5' RACE reads into MiXCR, producing one record per CDR3 protein. The data contain about 1.1 million distinct CDR3 sequences, roughly two fifths of them singletons. A remark on this clonotype: Its antigen remains unknown.

The sequenced sample was blood. The receptor comes from a man between 18 and 29 years old in good health. The rearrangement links TRBV6-5 to TRBJ1-2; D gene unclear. The CDR3 sequence: CASSYAGRRGYTF. In DNA form, the CDR3 reads TGTGCCAGCAGTTATGCCGGCAGGCGAGGCTACACCTTC.